This T cell receptor beta chain was sequenced during a study of T cell responses to AZD1222 COVID-19 vaccine. About the study: Whether given at about 4 or about 12 weeks, second doses were pooled.

Comment on this clone: Its specificity is unknown.

Method: immunoSEQ multiplex PCR; TCRdb's copy keeps in-frame clones and lacks some. The sample gives about 110,000 clones, around 85% of which show up once; around 4.6% is in the top ten. Findings and caveats of the study: Two doses of AZD1222 preceded a rise in Spike-specific TCR breadth and depth. It should be noted that donors were predominantly white British and more often female, and clonal diversity was possibly underestimated.

Looked up from germline, CDR1 is MGHRA and CDR2 is YSYEKL. V gave up 1 base and J gave up 7 bases; unmatched junction bases: 6. This CDR3 region has 15 residues. The starting material was peripheral blood, obtained on day 0 of AZD1222 vaccination. The chain links TRBV4-1 to TRBJ2-4, with TRBD1 identical over 8 bases. This clonotype was obtained from an adult in good health. CDR3 nucleotides: TGCGCCAGCAGCCAAGCAGGGGGCCGTACTAACATTCAGTACTTC. Its translation is CASSQAGGRTNIQYF.